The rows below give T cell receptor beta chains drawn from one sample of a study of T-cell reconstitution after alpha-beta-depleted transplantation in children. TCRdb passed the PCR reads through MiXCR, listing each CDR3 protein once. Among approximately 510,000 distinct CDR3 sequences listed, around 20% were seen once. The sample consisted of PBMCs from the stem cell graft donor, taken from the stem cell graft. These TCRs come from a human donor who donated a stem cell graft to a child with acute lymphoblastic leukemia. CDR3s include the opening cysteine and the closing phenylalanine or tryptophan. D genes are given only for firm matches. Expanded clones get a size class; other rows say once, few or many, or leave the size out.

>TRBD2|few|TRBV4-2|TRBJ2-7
CASSQDYSREGQYEQYF
TGTGCCAGCAGCCAAGATTACTCGCGGGAGGGCCAGTACGAGCAGTACTTC
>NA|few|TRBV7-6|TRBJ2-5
CASNPKGAGPTQETQYF
TGTGCCAGCAACCCCAAGGGAGCAGGTCCAACCCAAGAGACCCAGTACTTC
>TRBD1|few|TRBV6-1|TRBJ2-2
CASRSGGTGELFF
TGTGCCAGCAGATCAGGGGGCACCGGGGAGCTGTTTTTT
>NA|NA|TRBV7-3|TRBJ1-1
CASSLTGGGNTEAFF
TGTGCCAGCAGCTTAACGGGTGGGGGGAACACTGAAGCTTTCTTT
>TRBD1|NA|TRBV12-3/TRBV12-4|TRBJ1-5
CASTPRTGNGNQPQHF
TGTGCCAGCACCCCTAGGACAGGGAATGGCAATCAGCCCCAGCATTTT
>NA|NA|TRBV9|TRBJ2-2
CASSVDGRDVGTGELFF
TGTGCCAGCAGCGTAGATGGCAGGGATGTCGGCACCGGGGAGCTGTTTTTT
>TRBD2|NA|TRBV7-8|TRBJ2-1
CASSSLAGADNEQFF
TGTGCCAGCAGCTCCCTAGCGGGAGCAGACAATGAGCAGTTCTTC
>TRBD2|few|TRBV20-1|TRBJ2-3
CSARELAASTDTQYF
TGCAGTGCTAGGGAACTAGCGGCATCCACAGATACGCAGTATTTT
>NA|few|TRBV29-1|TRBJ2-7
CSVVRGGREQYF
TGCAGCGTTGTCAGAGGCGGGCGCGAGCAGTACTTC
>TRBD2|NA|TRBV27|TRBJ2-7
CASSRLAGGRGEQYF
TGTGCCAGCAGCCGCCTAGCGGGAGGTCGAGGCGAGCAGTACTTC
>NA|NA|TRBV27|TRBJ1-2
CASQSRRMGDYGYTF
TGTGCCAGTCAAAGCAGGAGGATGGGGGATTATGGCTACACCTTC
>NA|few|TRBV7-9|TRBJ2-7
CATADYEQYF
TGTGCCACTGCTGACTACGAGCAGTACTTC
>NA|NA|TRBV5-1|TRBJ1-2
CASSRSDDLFNYGYTF
TGCGCCAGCAGCCGATCGGACGACCTCTTTAACTATGGCTACACCTTC
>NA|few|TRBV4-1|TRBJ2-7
CASSQDISGHEQYF
TGCGCCAGCAGCCAAGATATAAGTGGGCACGAGCAGTACTTC
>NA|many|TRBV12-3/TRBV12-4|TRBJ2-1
CASSSRLNEQFF
TGTGCCAGCAGCTCGAGACTGAATGAGCAGTTCTTC
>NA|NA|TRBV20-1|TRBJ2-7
CSASFAILSSYEQYF
TGCAGTGCTAGTTTTGCGATCCTGAGCTCCTACGAGCAGTACTTC
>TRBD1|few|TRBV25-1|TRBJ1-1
CASSPGTADIEAFF
TGTGCCAGCAGTCCCGGGACAGCCGACATTGAAGCTTTCTTT
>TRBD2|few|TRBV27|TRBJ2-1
CASTLSSGTSYNEQFF
TGTGCCAGCACCTTAAGTAGCGGGACCTCCTACAATGAGCAGTTCTTC
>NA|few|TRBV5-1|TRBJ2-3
CASSLAGAGADTQYF
TGCGCCAGCAGCTTGGCAGGGGCAGGGGCGGATACGCAGTATTTT
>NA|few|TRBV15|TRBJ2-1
CATSSMQENEQFF
TGTGCCACCAGCAGCATGCAGGAGAATGAGCAGTTCTTC
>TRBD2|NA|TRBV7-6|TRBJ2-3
CASTQTSGIFGADTQYF
TGTGCCAGCACCCAAACTAGCGGGATATTTGGGGCAGATACGCAGTATTTT
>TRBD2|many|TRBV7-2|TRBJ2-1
CASSFRLAGEGEQFF
TGTGCCAGCAGCTTTAGGCTAGCGGGAGAGGGAGAGCAGTTCTTC
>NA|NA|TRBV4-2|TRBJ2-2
CASSQGLTGITGELFF
TGTGCCAGCAGCCAGGGACTAACAGGGATCACCGGGGAGCTGTTTTTT
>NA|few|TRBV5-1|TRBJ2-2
CASSLSRGARTGELFF
TGCGCCAGCAGCTTGTCCCGGGGTGCGAGAACCGGGGAGCTGTTTTTT
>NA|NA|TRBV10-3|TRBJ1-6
CAISERADNSPLHF
TGTGCCATCAGTGAGAGGGCAGATAATTCACCCCTCCACTTT
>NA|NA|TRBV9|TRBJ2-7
CASSVGSGATYEQYF
TGTGCCAGCAGCGTTGGGTCGGGAGCTACCTACGAGCAGTACTTC
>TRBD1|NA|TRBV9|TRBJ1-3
CASSSGGTGAGNTIYF
TGTGCCAGCAGCTCAGGGGGGACAGGGGCTGGAAACACCATATATTTT
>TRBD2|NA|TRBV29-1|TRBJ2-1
CSVRLAGLNEQFF
TGCAGCGTGCGACTAGCGGGGCTCAATGAGCAGTTCTTC
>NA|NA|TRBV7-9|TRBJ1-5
CASSWNRDQPQHF
TGTGCCAGCAGCTGGAACAGGGATCAGCCCCAGCATTTT
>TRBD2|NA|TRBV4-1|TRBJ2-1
CASSQDGLAHYNEQFF
TGCGCCAGCAGCCAAGACGGACTAGCGCACTACAATGAGCAGTTCTTC
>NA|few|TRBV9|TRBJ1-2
CASSADSWYGYTF
TGTGCCAGCAGCGCGGACAGTTGGTACGGCTACACCTTC
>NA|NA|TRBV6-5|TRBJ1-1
CASSYHPGGSAANTEAFF
TGTGCCAGCAGTTACCATCCGGGCGGTTCGGCGGCCAACACTGAAGCTTTCTTT
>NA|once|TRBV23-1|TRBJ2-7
CASCSGAGAYEQYF
TGCGCCAGCTGCTCAGGGGCAGGCGCGTACGAGCAGTACTTC
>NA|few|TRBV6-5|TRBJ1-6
CASSSAEYNSPLHF
TGTGCCAGCAGTTCCGCCGAGTATAATTCACCCCTCCACTTT
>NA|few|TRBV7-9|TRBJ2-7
CASSTGTVFYEQYF
TGTGCCAGCAGCACCGGGACCGTCTTCTACGAGCAGTACTTC
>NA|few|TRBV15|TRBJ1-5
CATSRGTGIGNQPQHF
TGTGCCACCAGCAGAGGCACAGGGATTGGCAATCAGCCCCAGCATTTT
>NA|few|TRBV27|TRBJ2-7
CASSFRGVSYEQYF
TGTGCCAGCAGTTTCCGGGGTGTCTCCTACGAGCAGTACTTC
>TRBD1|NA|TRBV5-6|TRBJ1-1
CASSLGGTGAAAFF
TGTGCCAGCAGCTTGGGCGGGACAGGGGCCGCCGCTTTCTTT
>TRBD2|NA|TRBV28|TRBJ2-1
CASIGGRGYNEQFF
TGTGCCAGCATAGGCGGGAGGGGCTACAATGAGCAGTTCTTC
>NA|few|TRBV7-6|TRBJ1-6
CASSSEIYSSYNSPLHF
TGTGCCAGCAGCTCCGAAATATATAGCTCCTATAATTCACCCCTCCACTTT
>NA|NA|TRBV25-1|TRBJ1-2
CASSDRQGGGGYGYTF
TGTGCCAGCAGTGACAGGCAAGGGGGAGGCGGCTATGGCTACACCTTC
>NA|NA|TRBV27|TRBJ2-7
CASSLETGASYEQYF
TGTGCCAGCAGCCTCGAGACAGGCGCCTCCTACGAGCAGTACTTC
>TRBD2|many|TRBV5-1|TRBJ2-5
CASSSEDRSGAETQYF
TGCGCCAGCAGCTCGGAGGACCGTAGCGGGGCGGAGACCCAGTACTTC
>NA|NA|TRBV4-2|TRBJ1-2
CASSQDRANYGYTF
TGTGCCAGCAGCCAAGACAGAGCGAACTATGGCTACACCTTC